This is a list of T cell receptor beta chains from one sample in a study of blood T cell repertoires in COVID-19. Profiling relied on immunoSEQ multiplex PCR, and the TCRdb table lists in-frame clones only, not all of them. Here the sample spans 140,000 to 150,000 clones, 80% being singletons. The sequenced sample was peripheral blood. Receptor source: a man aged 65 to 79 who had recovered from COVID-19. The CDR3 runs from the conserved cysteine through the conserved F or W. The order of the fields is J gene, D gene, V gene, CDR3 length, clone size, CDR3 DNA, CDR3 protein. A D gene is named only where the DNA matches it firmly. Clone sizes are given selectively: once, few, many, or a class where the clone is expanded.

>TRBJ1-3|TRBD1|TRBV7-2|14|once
TGTGCCAGCAGCTTGGGACAGGGGAGCAACACCATATATTTT
CASSLGQGSNTIYF
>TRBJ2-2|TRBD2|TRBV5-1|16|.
TGCGCCAGCAGCTTCGGGACTAGCGGGAGTGGAAGGGAGCTGTTTTTT
CASSFGTSGSGRELFF
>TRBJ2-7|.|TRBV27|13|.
TGTGCCAGCAGGCGGCTAGCCTCCTACGAGCAGTACTTC
CASRRLASYEQYF
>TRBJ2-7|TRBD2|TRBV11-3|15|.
TGTGCCAGCAGCTTAAAGACTAGCGGCCTCGGCGAGCAGTACTTC
CASSLKTSGLGEQYF
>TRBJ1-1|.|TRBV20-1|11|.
TGCAGTGCACGAACTGTAACTGAAGCTTTCTTT
CSARTVTEAFF
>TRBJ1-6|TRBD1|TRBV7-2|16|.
TGTGCCAGCAGCTTAGTCTTAGGACAGGGTTATTCACCCCTCCACTTT
CASSLVLGQGYSPLHF
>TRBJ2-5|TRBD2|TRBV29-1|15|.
TGCAGCGCAATACTAGCGCGATGGGCTCTGGGGACCCAGTACTTC
CSAILARWALGTQYF
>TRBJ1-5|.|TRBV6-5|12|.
TGTGCCAGCAGCGGTCCCTTTGAGCCCCAGCATTTT
CASSGPFEPQHF
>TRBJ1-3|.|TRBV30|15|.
TGTGCCTGGAGTGTACCACGGGGGACTGGAAACACCATATATTTT
CAWSVPRGTGNTIYF
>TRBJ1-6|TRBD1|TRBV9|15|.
TGTGCCAGCAGCGCTTCCGGACAGGGAAGTTCACCCCTCCACTTT
CASSASGQGSSPLHF
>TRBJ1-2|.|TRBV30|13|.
TGTGCCTGGAGTGTAGGGGCGGTAGGGGGCTACACCTTC
CAWSVGAVGGYTF
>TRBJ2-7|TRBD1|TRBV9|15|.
TGTGCCAGCAGCGACCGGACAGGGCCCTATGCCGAGCAGTACTTC
CASSDRTGPYAEQYF
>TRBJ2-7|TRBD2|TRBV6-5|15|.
TGTGCCAGCAGCGATGGGACTAGCGGGGGATACGAGCAGTACTTC
CASSDGTSGGYEQYF
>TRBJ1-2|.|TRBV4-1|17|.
TGCGCCAGCAGCCCCCTTACGGGAGGACCACCTAACTATGGCTACACCTTC
CASSPLTGGPPNYGYTF
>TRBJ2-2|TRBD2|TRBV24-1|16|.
TGTGCCACCAGTGATTTCACTAGCGGGAGGGCCGGGGAGCTGTTTTTT
CATSDFTSGRAGELFF
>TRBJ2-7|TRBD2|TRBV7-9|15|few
TGTGCCAGCAGCCGGAGGACTAGCGGCTCTTACGAGCAGTACTTC
CASSRRTSGSYEQYF
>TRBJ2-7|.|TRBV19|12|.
TGTGCCAGTAGTCACGTCAGGGGCGAGCAGTACTTC
CASSHVRGEQYF
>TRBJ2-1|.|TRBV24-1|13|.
TGTGCCACCAGTGACCCGATCAGCAATGAGCAGTTCTTC
CATSDPISNEQFF
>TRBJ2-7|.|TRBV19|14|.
TGTGCCAGTAGTCTATTAGGGGGGGCGGACGAGCAGTACTTC
CASSLLGGADEQYF
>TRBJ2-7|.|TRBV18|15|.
TGTGCCAGCTCACCACCCTCTCGGTCCTCCTACGAGCAGTACTTC
CASSPPSRSSYEQYF